A single sample is the source of the 26 T cell receptor beta chains below, sequenced in a study of cytotoxic CD8 clonotypes in ibrutinib-treated CLL. TCRdb's copy holds only in-frame clones and misses some; the assay was immunoSEQ multiplex PCR. This table holds around 9,600 clones, around 60% found once. Sequenced here: PBMCs, sampled before ibrutinib treatment. The receptors here all came from a human donor with chronic lymphocytic leukemia.

V gene TRBV30 combines with J gene TRBJ1-1; D unresolved. The CDR3 contains 13 residues. In germline, CDR1 is GTSNPN, CDR2 SVGIG (reference sequence). Trimming removed 2 bases from V and 2 bases from J, with 9 bases in between. The CDR3 nucleotides are TGTGCCTGGAGTTGGCAGAAAAACACTGAAGCTTTCTTT. Its protein product is CAWSWQKNTEAFF. Full variable domain (remainder filled in from reference TRBV30 and TRBJ1-1): SQTIHQWPATLVQPVGSPLSLECTVEGTSNPNLYWYRQAAGRGLQLLFYSVGIGQISSEVPQNLSASRPQDRQFILSSKKLLLSDSGFYLCAWSWQKNTEAFFGQGTRLTVV.

This clone has only a few counts. The chain has TRBV19 and TRBJ2-7, with 8 bases that match TRBD2. V gave up 8 bases and J gave up 6 bases; unmatched junction bases: 6. The length of the CDR3 is 12 residues. CDR1 is LNHDA and CDR2 is SQIVND in the germline V gene (reference sequence). CDR3 DNA sequence: TGTGCCAGTGTCGAGCGGGAGAGCGAGCAGTACTTC. Translation gives CASVERESEQYF.

This chain links TRBV19 with TRBJ1-4; D perhaps matches TRBD1 (5 bases). Germline values: CDR1 LNHDA, CDR2 SQIVND (reference sequence). Trimming cost V 4 bases and J 3 bases, with 12 bases left between them. The length of the CDR3 is 15 residues. CDR3 amino acids: CASSKSGGSNEKLFF. The CDR3 DNA is TGTGCCAGTAGTAAATCTGGGGGTTCTAATGAAAAACTGTTTTTT.

The chain is built from TRBV6-6 and TRBJ1-1; possibly TRBD1 for D (5 bases). The CDR3 totals 11 residues. Per germline, CDR1 MNHNY and CDR2 SVGAGI (reference sequence). The V end lost 6 bases, the J end lost 6 bases, and 8 bases lay between the germline ends. The CDR3 nucleotides are TGTGCCAGCAGCGGGGGGGCTGAAGCTTTCTTT. This sequence encodes CASSGGAEAFF.

V usage is TRBV15 and J usage is TRBJ1-5; TRBD1 is a possible D gene (5 bases). The CDR3 runs 15 residues. The germline CDR1 and CDR2 sequences are LNHNV and YYDKDF (reference sequence). Trimming took off 3 bases at V and 4 bases at J, with 13 bases between the two ends. This CDR3 reads CATSSERQPNQPQHF. In nucleotides, the CDR3 is TGTGCCACCAGCAGTGAAAGACAGCCAAATCAGCCCCAGCATTTT.

The rearrangement joins TRBV10-3 to TRBJ2-2; D uncertain. Germline V gene sequence: CDR1 ENHRY, CDR2 SYGVKD. The CDR3 consists of 13 residues. V was clipped by 4 bases and J by 1 base, with 4 bases between them. As DNA, the CDR3 is TGTGCCATCAGTGTGGAGAACACCGGGGAGCTGTTTTTT. Its protein is CAISVENTGELFF.

The rearrangement uses TRBV5-1 and TRBJ2-5, with D perhaps TRBD2 (5 bases). Looked up from germline, CDR1 is SGHRS and CDR2 is YFSETQ. Deletions cut 4 bases from V and 1 base from J, with 8 bases between. There are 13 residues in the CDR3. The CDR3 nucleotides are TGCGCCAGCAGCCGGAGGTTCCAAGAGACCCAGTACTTC. It translates to CASSRRFQETQYF.

The chain recombines TRBV5-1 with TRBJ2-1; TRBD2 matches 9 bases. The CDR3 runs 15 residues. The junction had 11 bases not matched to a gene; V was cut back by 4 bases and J by 9 bases. The germline CDR1 and CDR2 sequences are SGHRS and YFSETQ. In DNA, the CDR3 is TGCGCCAGCAGCCCTCGGAGTAGCGGGAGTACTGAGCAGTTCTTC. Protein sequence: CASSPRSSGSTEQFF.

CDR3 amino acids: CAIIPQSLTSGAGDTQYF. The CDR3 DNA reads TGTGCCATTATCCCTCAGTCCCTTACTAGCGGGGCGGGAGATACGCAGTATTTT. The rearrangement joins TRBV9 to TRBJ2-3; 10 bases match TRBD2. The CDR3 spans 18 residues. Germline CDR1 is SGDLS and CDR2 is YYNGEE. Trimming at V came to 9 bases and at J to 5 bases, leaving 21 bases not matched to a gene.

The rearrangement joins TRBV11-2 to TRBJ2-7, with D unclear. The CDR3 is 14 residues long. Trimming removed 2 bases at V and 4 bases at J, with 12 bases between. The germline V gene encodes CDR1 SGHAT and CDR2 FQNNGV. The CDR3 sequence is CASSLRQTYYEQYF. Here the CDR3 DNA reads TGTGCCAGCAGCTTAAGGCAGACCTATTACGAGCAGTACTTC.

The CDR3 nucleotides are TGTGCCAGTGATAGCGGGGCAGGGGCAGATACGCAGTATTTT. Translated: CASDSGAGADTQYF. The V gene is TRBV2, the J gene TRBJ2-3, with TRBD2 identical over 8 bases. CDR1 and CDR2 (germline): SNHLY, FYNNEI. The V and J ends lost 9 bases and 4 bases, in that order; junction bases with no gene match: 9. CDR3 length: 14 residues.

The chain employs TRBV29-1 and TRBJ2-5, with a possible D match to TRBD2 (5 bases). Germline loops: CDR1 SQVTM, CDR2 ANQGSEA. The CDR3 has 12 residues. V was trimmed by 3 bases and J by 4 bases, leaving 9 bases between them. As DNA, the CDR3 is TGCAGCGTTGACTTGGCGGGAGAGACCCAGTACTTC. Amino acids: CSVDLAGETQYF.

A few counts support this clone. The gene calls are TRBV2 and TRBJ1-2; 8 nucleotides match TRBD1. V gave up 4 bases and J gave up 4 bases; unmatched junction bases: 5. The CDR3 has 14 residues. The V gene's germline CDR1 is SNHLY and CDR2 FYNNEI. CDR3 residues: CASSARQGPYGYTF. In DNA, the CDR3 is TGTGCCAGCAGTGCCCGACAGGGGCCCTATGGCTACACCTTC.

This chain uses TRBV6-1 with TRBJ2-1, with 8 bases lining up with TRBD2. V was pared by 8 bases and J by 6 bases, with 12 bases of the junction left unmatched. The V gene's germline CDR1 is MNHNS and CDR2 SASEGT. The CDR3 loop spans 15 amino acids. In DNA, the CDR3 is TGTGCCAGCCAAGTCACCGGGAGGGGGGTCAATGAGCAGTTCTTC. Translation gives CASQVTGRGVNEQFF.

This clone was seen a few times. This chain uses TRBV13 with TRBJ1-5; D gene ambiguous. Trimming pared 5 bases from V and 3 bases from J, leaving 11 bases between. CDR3 length: 14 residues. Germline V lookup: CDR1 PRHDT, CDR2 FYEKMQ (reference sequence). DNA for the CDR3: TGTGCCAGCAGCCCGTGGGGTTCCAATCAGCCCCAGCATTTT. Residues: CASSPWGSNQPQHF.

The rearrangement joins TRBV18 to TRBJ1-1; no firm D call. Germline loops: CDR1 KGHSH, CDR2 LQKENI. This CDR3 region has 14 residues. Trimming removed 2 bases from V and 6 bases from J, with 13 bases in between. CDR3 nucleotide sequence: TGTGCCAGCTCACCAGGAGGAGGGTTCTCTGAAGCTTTCTTT. Its translation is CASSPGGGFSEAFF.

The chain employs TRBV5-1 and TRBJ1-4; unclear D gene. Trimming shortened V by 0 bases and J by 0 bases, and 9 bases separated the two germline ends. The CDR3 is 16 residues long. CDR1 and CDR2 (germline): SGHRS, YFSETQ. This chain's CDR3 is CASSLGQFATNEKLFF. In DNA, the CDR3 is TGCGCCAGCAGCTTGGGGCAGTTTGCAACTAATGAAAAACTGTTTTTT. Drawing the rest from reference TRBV5-1 and TRBJ1-4, the complete variable domain is KAGVTQTPRYLIKTRGQQVTLSCSPISGHRSVSWYQQTPGQGLQFLFEYFSETQRNKGNFPGRFSGRQFSNSRSEMNVSTLELGDSALYLCASSLGQFATNEKLFFGSGTQLSVL.

DNA for the CDR3: TGTGCCAGCTCACCACCACAGGGAGCCTATGGCTACACCTTC. Protein: CASSPPQGAYGYTF. This chain uses TRBV18 with TRBJ1-2; D possibly corresponds to TRBD1 (6 bases). Germline values: CDR1 KGHSH, CDR2 LQKENI. Trimming took off 0 bases at V and 4 bases at J, with 9 bases between the two ends. The CDR3 covers 14 residues.

The chain carries TRBV28 and TRBJ2-7, with TRBD2 matching over 14 bases. V shed 4 bases, J shed 4 bases, and the junction held 6 bases outside the gene matches. The length of the CDR3 is 16 residues. Germline assignment: CDR1 MDHEN and CDR2 SYDVKM. The CDR3 here is CASSSPRTSGRYEQYF. The DNA of the CDR3 is TGTGCCAGCAGTTCCCCCCGGACTAGCGGGAGGTACGAGCAGTACTTC.

This chain connects TRBV5-1 to TRBJ2-7; D is possibly TRBD2 (7 bases). V dropped 4 bases and J dropped 6 bases, with 23 bases sitting between them. The CDR3 loop spans 16 amino acids. Germline assignment: CDR1 SGHRS and CDR2 YFSETQ. The CDR3 bases are TGCGCCAGCAGCGTTCAGGCGCGGGGGCCCCTTGTCGAGCAGTACTTC. Protein product: CASSVQARGPLVEQYF.

The chain uses TRBV5-1 and TRBJ1-4, with unresolved D. Germline V gene sequence: CDR1 SGHRS, CDR2 YFSETQ. This CDR3 spans 14 amino acids. With 0 bases removed from V and 4 bases from J, the gap between germline ends came to 7 bases. CDR3 sequence reads: CASSLGTINEKLFF. The CDR3, as DNA: TGCGCCAGCAGCTTGGGTACTATTAATGAAAAACTGTTTTTT.

This chain connects TRBV30 to TRBJ1-2; D gene uncertain. Germline CDR1 and CDR2: GTSNPN and SVGIG (reference sequence). CDR3 length: 12 amino acids. V dropped 5 bases and J dropped 4 bases, with 11 bases sitting between them. The CDR3 sequence: CAWEQTLYGYTF. The CDR3 bases are TGTGCCTGGGAACAGACGCTCTATGGCTACACCTTC.

Only one count was recorded for this clone. The chain carries TRBV9 and TRBJ1-1, with 8 bases matching TRBD1. CDR1 and CDR2 (germline): SGDLS, YYNGEE. V was clipped by 3 bases and J by 0 bases; unmatched bases: 10. The CDR3 runs to 17 residues. CDR3 nucleotide sequence: TGTGCCAGCAGCGGACTCCCGGGACAGGCTTTGAACACTGAAGCTTTCTTT. It encodes CASSGLPGQALNTEAFF.

This clone turned up a few times. The junction and the germline gene differ at one end; a read error may be behind it. This chain links TRBV7-7 with TRBJ2-5; maybe TRBD2 (6 bases). The CDR3 length is 17 residues. Germline CDR1 and CDR2: SSHAT and FNYEAQ (reference sequence). The CDR3 DNA follows: TGTGCTAGCAGCTTAGCGCTACCCCGGGCGGGGCAAGAGACCCAGTACTTC. This encodes CASSLALPRAGQETQYF.

This chain uses TRBV4-1 with TRBJ2-1, with 9 bases that match TRBD2. Unmatched junction bases numbered 10, after V lost 0 bases and J lost 4 bases. Germline CDR1 MGHRA, CDR2 YSYEKL. The CDR3 has 18 amino acids. The CDR3 coding sequence is TGCGCCAGCAGCCAAGATATGAATAGCGGGAGAGCATACAATGAGCAGTTCTTC. It translates to CASSQDMNSGRAYNEQFF.

The J gene is TRBJ1-2, the V gene TRBV19, with D possibly matching TRBD1 (5 bases). V lost 3 bases and J 6 bases, leaving 11 bases between the germline ends. The CDR3 is 13 residues long. CDR1 is LNHDA, CDR2 SQIVND, per germline (reference sequence). CDR3 sequence (DNA): TGTGCCAGTAGTATTTCGGCAGGGAATGGCTACACCTTC. It translates to CASSISAGNGYTF. Full variable domain (missing parts from reference TRBV19 and TRBJ1-2): DGGITQSPKYLFRKEGQNVTLSCEQNLNHDAMYWYRQDPGQGLRLIYYSQIVNDFQKGDIAEGYSVSREKKESFPLTVTSAQKNPTAFYLCASSISAGNGYTFGSGTRLTVV.